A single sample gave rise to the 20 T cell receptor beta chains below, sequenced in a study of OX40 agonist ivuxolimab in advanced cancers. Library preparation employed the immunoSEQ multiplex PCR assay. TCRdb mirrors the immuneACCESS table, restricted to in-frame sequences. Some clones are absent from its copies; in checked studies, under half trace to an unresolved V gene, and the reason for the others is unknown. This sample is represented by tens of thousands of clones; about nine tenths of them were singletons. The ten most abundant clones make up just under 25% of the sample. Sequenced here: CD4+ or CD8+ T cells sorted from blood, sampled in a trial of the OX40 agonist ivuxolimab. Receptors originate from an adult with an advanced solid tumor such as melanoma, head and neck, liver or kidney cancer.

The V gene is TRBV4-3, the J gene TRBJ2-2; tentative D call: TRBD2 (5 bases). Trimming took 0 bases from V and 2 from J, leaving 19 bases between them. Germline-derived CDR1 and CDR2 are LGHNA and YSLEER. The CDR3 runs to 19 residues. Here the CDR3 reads CASSQDSPTSFVNTGELFF. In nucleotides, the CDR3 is TGCGCCAGCAGCCAAGATTCCCCTACTAGTTTTGTTAACACCGGGGAGCTGTTTTTT.

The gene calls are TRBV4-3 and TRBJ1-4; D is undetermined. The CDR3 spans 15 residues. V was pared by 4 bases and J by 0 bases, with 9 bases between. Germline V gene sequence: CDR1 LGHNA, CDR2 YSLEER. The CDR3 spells CASSPMEATNEKLFF. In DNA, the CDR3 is TGCGCCAGCAGCCCTATGGAGGCAACTAATGAAAAACTGTTTTTT.

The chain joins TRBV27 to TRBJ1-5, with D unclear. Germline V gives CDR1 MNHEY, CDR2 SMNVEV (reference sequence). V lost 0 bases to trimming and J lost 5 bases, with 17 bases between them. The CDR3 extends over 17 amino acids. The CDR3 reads CASSLSSPTGVDQPQHF. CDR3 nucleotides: TGTGCCAGCAGTTTATCGTCCCCCACCGGGGTAGATCAGCCCCAGCATTTT.

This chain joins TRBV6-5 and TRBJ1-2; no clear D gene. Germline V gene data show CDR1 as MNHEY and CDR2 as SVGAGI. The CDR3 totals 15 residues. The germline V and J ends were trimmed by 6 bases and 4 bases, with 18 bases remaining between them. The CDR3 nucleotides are TGTGCCAGCAGCCCCTATGAGGGCGCGGGCTATGGCTACACCTTC. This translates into CASSPYEGAGYGYTF.

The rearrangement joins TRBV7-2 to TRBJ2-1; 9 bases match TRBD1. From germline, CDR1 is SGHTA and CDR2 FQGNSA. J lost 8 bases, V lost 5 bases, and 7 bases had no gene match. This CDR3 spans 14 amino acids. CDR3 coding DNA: TGTGCCAGCAGCCTTACAGGGGGCATGGATGAGCAGTTCTTC. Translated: CASSLTGGMDEQFF.

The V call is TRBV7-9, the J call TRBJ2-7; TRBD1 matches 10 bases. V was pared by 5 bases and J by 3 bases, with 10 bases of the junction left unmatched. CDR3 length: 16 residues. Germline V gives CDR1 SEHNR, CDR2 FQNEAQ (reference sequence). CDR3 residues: CASSQSSTGGLYEQYF. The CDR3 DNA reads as TGTGCCAGCAGCCAAAGCTCGACAGGGGGCCTCTACGAGCAGTACTTC.

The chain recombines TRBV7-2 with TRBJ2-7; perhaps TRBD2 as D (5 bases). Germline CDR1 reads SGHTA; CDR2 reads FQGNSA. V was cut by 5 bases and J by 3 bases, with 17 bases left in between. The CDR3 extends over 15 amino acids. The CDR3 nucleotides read TGTGCCAGCAGCCCGGACCCAGGCCGGGACTACGAGCAGTACTTC. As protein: CASSPDPGRDYEQYF. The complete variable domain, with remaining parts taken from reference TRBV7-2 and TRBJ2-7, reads GAGVSQSPSNKVTEKGKDVELRCDPISGHTALYWYRQSLGQGLEFLIYFQGNSAPDKSGLPSDRFSAERTGGSVSTLTIQRTQQEDSAVYLCASSPDPGRDYEQYFGPGTRLTVT.

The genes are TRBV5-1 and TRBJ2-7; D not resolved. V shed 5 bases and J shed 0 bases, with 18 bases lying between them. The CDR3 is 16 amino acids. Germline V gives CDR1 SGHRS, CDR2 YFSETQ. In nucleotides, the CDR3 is TGCGCCAGCAGGGTTGGTCACGGAGTGAGCTCCTACGAGCAGTACTTC. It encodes CASRVGHGVSSYEQYF.

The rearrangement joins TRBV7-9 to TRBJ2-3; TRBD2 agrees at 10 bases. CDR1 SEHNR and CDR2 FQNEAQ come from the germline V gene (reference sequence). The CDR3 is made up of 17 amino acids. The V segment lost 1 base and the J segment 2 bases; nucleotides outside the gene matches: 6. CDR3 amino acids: CASSLGLLAGYTDTQYF. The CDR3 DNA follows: TGTGCCAGCAGCTTAGGCCTACTAGCGGGGTACACAGATACGCAGTATTTT.

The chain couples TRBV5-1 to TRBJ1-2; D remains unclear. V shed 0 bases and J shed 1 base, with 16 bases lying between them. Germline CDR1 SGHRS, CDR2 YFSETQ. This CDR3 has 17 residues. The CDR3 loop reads CASSLALAGENNYGYTF. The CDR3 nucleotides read TGCGCCAGCAGCTTGGCCTTGGCCGGGGAAAATAACTATGGCTACACCTTC.

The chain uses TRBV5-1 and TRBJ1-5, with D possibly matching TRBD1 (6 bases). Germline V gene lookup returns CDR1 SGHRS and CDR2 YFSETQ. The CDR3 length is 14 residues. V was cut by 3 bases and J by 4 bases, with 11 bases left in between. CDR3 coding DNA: TGCGCCAGCAGCTGTCAGGGGTCTAATCAGCCCCAGCATTTT. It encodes CASSCQGSNQPQHF.

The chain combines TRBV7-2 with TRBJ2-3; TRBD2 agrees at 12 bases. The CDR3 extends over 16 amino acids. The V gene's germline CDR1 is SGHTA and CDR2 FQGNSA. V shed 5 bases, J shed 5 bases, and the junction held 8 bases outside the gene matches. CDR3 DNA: TGTGCCAGCAGCCTAACACTAGCGGGAGGTAAAGATACGCAGTATTTT. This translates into CASSLTLAGGKDTQYF.

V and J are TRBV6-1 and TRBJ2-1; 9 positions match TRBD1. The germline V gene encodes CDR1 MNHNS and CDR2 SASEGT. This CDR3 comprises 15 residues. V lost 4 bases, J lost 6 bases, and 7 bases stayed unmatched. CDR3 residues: CASSAWGQGGNEQFF. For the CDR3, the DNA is TGTGCCAGCAGTGCCTGGGGACAGGGCGGCAATGAGCAGTTCTTC.

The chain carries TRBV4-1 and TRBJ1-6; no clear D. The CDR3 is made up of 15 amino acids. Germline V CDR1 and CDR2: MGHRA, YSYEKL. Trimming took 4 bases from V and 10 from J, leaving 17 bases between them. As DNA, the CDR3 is TGCGCCAGCAGCCTCGACTCAGCTTTCGGGTCACCCCTCCACTTT. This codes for CASSLDSAFGSPLHF.

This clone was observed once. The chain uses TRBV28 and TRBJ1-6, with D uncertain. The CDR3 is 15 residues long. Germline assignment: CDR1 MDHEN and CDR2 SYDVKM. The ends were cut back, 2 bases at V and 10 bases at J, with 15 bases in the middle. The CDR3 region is CASSLGPGLGSPLHF. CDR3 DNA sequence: TGTGCCAGCAGTTTAGGTCCTGGGTTAGGATCACCCCTCCACTTT.

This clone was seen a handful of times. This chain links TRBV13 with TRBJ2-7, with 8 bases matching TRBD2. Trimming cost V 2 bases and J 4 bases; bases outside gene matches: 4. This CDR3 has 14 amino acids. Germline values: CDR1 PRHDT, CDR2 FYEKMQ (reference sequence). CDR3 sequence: CASSLMSGSYEQYF. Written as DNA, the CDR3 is TGTGCCAGCAGCTTAATGAGCGGGAGTTACGAGCAGTACTTC.

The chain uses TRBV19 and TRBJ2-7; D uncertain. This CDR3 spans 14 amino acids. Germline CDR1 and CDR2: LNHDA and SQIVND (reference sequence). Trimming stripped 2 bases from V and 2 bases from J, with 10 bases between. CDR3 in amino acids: CASSIRRSAYEQYF. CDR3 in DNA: TGTGCCAGTAGTATACGCAGGTCCGCCTACGAGCAGTACTTC.

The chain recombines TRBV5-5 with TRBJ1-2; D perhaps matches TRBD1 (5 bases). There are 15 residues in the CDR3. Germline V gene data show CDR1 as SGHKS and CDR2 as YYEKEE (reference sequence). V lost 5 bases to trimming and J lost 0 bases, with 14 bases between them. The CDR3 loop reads CASRRGADTNYGYTF. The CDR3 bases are TGTGCCAGCAGACGCGGGGCAGATACTAACTATGGCTACACCTTC.

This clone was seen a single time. The chain's CDR3 is CASSQANTDTQYF. The CDR3 bases are TGTGCCAGCAGCCAGGCGAACACAGATACGCAGTATTTT. The V call is TRBV7-9, the J call TRBJ2-3; D unresolved. V shed 5 bases and J shed 2 bases, with 8 bases lying between them. Germline assignment: CDR1 SEHNR and CDR2 FQNEAQ (reference sequence). The CDR3 length is 13 residues.

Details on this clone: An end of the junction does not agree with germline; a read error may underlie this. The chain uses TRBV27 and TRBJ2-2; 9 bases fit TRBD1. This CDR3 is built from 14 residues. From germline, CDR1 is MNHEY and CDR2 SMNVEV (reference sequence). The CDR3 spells CASSPGQGARGAVF. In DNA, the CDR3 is TGTGCCAGCAGTCCGGGACAGGGAGCACGGGGAGCTGTTTTT.